These 2 T cell receptor beta chains were sequenced from one sample in a study of spatial heterogeneity in lung cancer. MiXCR, run by TCRdb on the 5' RACE reads, gives a single entry per CDR3 protein. The sample contains about 32,000 distinct CDR3 sequences, about 10% of which appear only once. The time point is: blood at routine non-recurrence follow-up after resection. The sample was PBMCs, taken at follow-up. These receptors were taken from a female donor with early-stage non-small cell lung cancer.

A remark on this clonotype: A much larger clone sits a single nucleotide away, making a read error possible. The chain couples TRBV7-2 to TRBJ2-3; either TRBD1 or TRBD2 may supply D (5 bases each). Trimming cost V 1 base and J 1 base, with 9 bases left between them. Germline V CDR1 and CDR2: SGHTA, FQGNSA. CDR3 size: 15 residues. The CDR3, as DNA: TGTGCCAGCAGCTTAGACGTGGGGGGCACAGATACGCAGTATTTT. Translating gives CASSLDVGGTDTQYF.

Many counts were recorded for this clonotype. The chain couples TRBV6-6 to TRBJ2-1; D is unclear. The CDR3 loop spans 15 amino acids. V shed 4 bases and J shed 2 bases, with 12 bases lying between them. Per germline, CDR1 MNHNY and CDR2 SVGAGI (reference sequence). CDR3 sequence: CASSFSAVAYNEQFF. In DNA, the CDR3 is TGTGCCAGCAGTTTCTCGGCAGTAGCCTACAATGAGCAGTTCTTC.